One and the same sample provided the 25 T cell receptor beta chains below, sequenced in a study of shared clonotypes between healthy human individuals. Clones were read by immunoSEQ multiplex PCR, and TCRdb kept only the in-frame ones, dropping some. This sample has millions of clones, with 85% to 95% found just once. The sequenced material came from naive CD4+ T cells sorted from blood. Subset given: CD45RA+ positively selected. The receptors stem from a man aged 18 to 30 in good health.

The chain combines TRBV7-6 with TRBJ2-3; perhaps TRBD2 as D (7 bases). Per germline, CDR1 SGHVS and CDR2 FNYEAQ. The CDR3 extends over 15 amino acids. Trimming pared 3 bases from V and 3 bases from J, leaving 13 bases between. The CDR3 spells CASSFPGGPTDTQYF. The CDR3 DNA reads TGTGCCAGCAGCTTCCCGGGGGGCCCTACAGATACGCAGTATTTT.

The chain combines TRBV5-1 with TRBJ2-7; D might be TRBD1 or TRBD2, each matching 5 bases. The CDR3 loop spans 15 amino acids. Germline V lookup: CDR1 SGHRS, CDR2 YFSETQ. Trimming took off 4 bases at V and 3 bases at J, with 17 bases between the two ends. The CDR3 protein is CASSEDGERGYEQYF. The CDR3 DNA follows: TGCGCCAGCAGCGAAGACGGGGAGAGGGGCTACGAGCAGTACTTC.

V is TRBV5-8 and J is TRBJ2-6; no firm D call. The CDR3 is 14 amino acids. Germline CDR1 reads SGHTS; CDR2 reads YDEGEE. V was trimmed by 2 bases and J by 0 bases, leaving 3 bases between them. CDR3 sequence reads: CASSLHSGANVLTF. CDR3 coding DNA: TGTGCCAGCAGCTTACACTCTGGGGCCAACGTCCTGACTTTC.

The CDR3 sequence is CASSYSDEAYEQYF. CDR3 nucleotide sequence: TGTGCCAGCAGTTACTCGGACGAGGCCTACGAGCAGTACTTC. The chain combines TRBV6-6 with TRBJ2-7; D unresolved. CDR3 length: 14 residues. V lost 0 bases, J lost 2 bases, and 8 bases lay in between. Germline-derived CDR1 and CDR2 are MNHNY and SVGAGI (reference sequence).

This chain connects TRBV7-2 to TRBJ2-1; TRBD2 matches 13 bases. V trimming: 5 bases; J trimming: 8 bases; junction bases outside the gene matches: 6. This CDR3 is built from 15 residues. Germline CDR1 and CDR2: SGHTA and FQGNSA. CDR3 residues: CASSPGLAGEYEQFF. The DNA of the CDR3 is TGTGCCAGCAGCCCCGGACTAGCGGGAGAATATGAGCAGTTCTTC.

The chain recombines TRBV5-6 with TRBJ1-4, with unresolved D. V was cut by 4 bases and J by 7 bases, with 17 bases left in between. This CDR3 is 15 amino acids long. Germline V CDR1 and CDR2: SGHDT, YYEEEE. The CDR3 DNA is TGTGCCAGCAGCCGTGGGCCGCCCGGAGGTGAAAAACTGTTTTTT. Amino acid sequence: CASSRGPPGGEKLFF. The full variable domain, in which reference TRBV5-6 and TRBJ1-4 provide the parts outside the CDR3, is DAGVTQSPTHLIKTRGQQVTLRCSPKSGHDTVSWYQQALGQGPQFIFQYYEEEERQRGNFPDRFSGHQFPNYSSELNVNALLLGDSALYLCASSRGPPGGEKLFFGSGTQLSVL.

This clone showed up just once. The rearrangement joins TRBV29-1 to TRBJ1-1; D might be TRBD1 (6 bases). CDR3 length: 14 residues. Trimming took 2 bases from V and 5 from J, leaving 15 bases between them. Germline values: CDR1 SQVTM, CDR2 ANQGSEA. The CDR3 loop reads CSVESLQGRTEAFF. CDR3 nucleotide sequence: TGCAGCGTTGAATCCTTACAGGGCCGGACTGAAGCTTTCTTT.

The V and J genes are TRBV7-8 and TRBJ2-3; TRBD1 matches at 7 bases. The CDR3 has 15 residues. CDR1 is SGHVS and CDR2 is FQNEAQ in the germline V gene. Trimming cost V 1 base and J 4 bases; bases outside gene matches: 5. Here the CDR3 DNA reads TGTGCCAGCAGCTTAGACGAGGGGGCGGCAGATACGCAGTATTTT. Its protein is CASSLDEGAADTQYF.

This clone turned up a few times. The V gene is TRBV7-6, the J gene TRBJ1-2; TRBD1 might be the D (5 bases). CDR1 and CDR2 (germline): SGHVS, FNYEAQ. This CDR3 region has 13 residues. Trimming left V 4 bases short and J 8 bases short, with 14 bases between. CDR3: CASSSPDSRGYTF. The DNA for the CDR3 is TGTGCCAGCAGCTCCCCCGACAGTCGGGGCTACACCTTC. The full variable domain, in which reference TRBV7-6 and TRBJ1-2 provide the parts outside the CDR3, is GAGVSQSPRYKVTKRGQDVALRCDPISGHVSLYWYRQALGQGPEFLTYFNYEAQQDKSGLPNDRFSAERPEGSISTLTIQRTEQRDSAMYRCASSSPDSRGYTFGSGTRLTVV.

The V gene is TRBV2, the J gene TRBJ2-2, with 9 bases aligning to TRBD2. The CDR3 loop spans 15 amino acids. Germline V gene sequence: CDR1 SNHLY, CDR2 FYNNEI. J lost 0 bases, V lost 6 bases, and 2 bases had no gene match. The DNA for the CDR3 is TGTGCCAGCAGGACTAGCGGAGCGAACACCGGGGAGCTGTTTTTT. Translated, it gives CASRTSGANTGELFF.

V and J are TRBV4-2 and TRBJ2-7, with 7 nucleotides matching TRBD1. CDR3 length equals 18 residues. Germline CDR1 is LGHNA and CDR2 is YNFKEQ. Trimming took 0 bases from V and 4 from J; bases not matched to a gene: 15. DNA of the CDR3: TGTGCCAGCAGCCAAGATTGGGGAACGGAAGGGGGCGCGTACGAGCAGTACTTC. This sequence encodes CASSQDWGTEGGAYEQYF.

The rearrangement links TRBV28 to TRBJ1-2; D is unclear. CDR3 length: 15 residues. CDR1 and CDR2 (germline): MDHEN, SYDVKM. The ends were cut back, 5 bases at V and 3 bases at J, with 16 bases in the middle. In nucleotides, the CDR3 is TGTGCCAGCAGTCCGGGAGGAGGGATCGACTATGGCTACACCTTC. Translation gives CASSPGGGIDYGYTF.

A note on this clone: Other DNA sequences in the same sample also yield this CDR3. The rearrangement links TRBV5-1 to TRBJ2-7, with D unresolved. Germline-derived CDR1 and CDR2 are SGHRS and YFSETQ. The CDR3 spans 12 residues. Between the trimmed V and J ends, which lost 2 bases and 4 bases, there was a span of 7 bases. CDR3 bases: TGCGCCAGCAGCTTTCCGCCATACGAGCAGTACTTC. Its protein product is CASSFPPYEQYF. The full variable domain, its missing parts supplied by reference TRBV5-1 and TRBJ2-7, is KAGVTQTPRYLIKTRGQQVTLSCSPISGHRSVSWYQQTPGQGLQFLFEYFSETQRNKGNFPGRFSGRQFSNSRSEMNVSTLELGDSALYLCASSFPPYEQYFGPGTRLTVT.

This chain joins TRBV9 and TRBJ1-1; perhaps TRBD1 as D (6 bases). V shed 6 bases and J shed 4 bases, with 22 bases lying between them. CDR1 is SGDLS and CDR2 is YYNGEE in the germline V gene. This CDR3 spans 16 amino acids. The CDR3 bases are TGTGCCAGCACCCGGACCTCTATGGGGGCGCGCACTGAAGCTTTCTTT. Translating gives CASTRTSMGARTEAFF.

The gene calls are TRBV5-1 and TRBJ1-2; 7 nucleotides agree with TRBD1. V shed 1 base and J 4 bases; nucleotides not matched to a gene: 4. The CDR3 totals 14 residues. CDR1 and CDR2 from the germline V gene are SGHRS and YFSETQ. The CDR3 sequence is CASSLTGDSYGYTF. CDR3 bases: TGCGCCAGCAGCTTGACAGGGGATAGCTATGGCTACACCTTC.

V and J are TRBV6-1 and TRBJ1-5; no firm D call. Germline CDR1 is MNHNS and CDR2 is SASEGT. The CDR3 is 13 residues long. The germline V and J ends were trimmed by 7 bases and 2 bases, with 9 bases remaining between them. The DNA of the CDR3 is TGTGCCAGCACCGGGAGGGGCAATCAGCCCCAGCATTTT. Protein sequence: CASTGRGNQPQHF.

The chain is built from TRBV2 and TRBJ1-6, with D possibly matching TRBD1 (6 bases). With 7 bases removed from V and 5 bases from J, the gap between germline ends came to 15 bases. Germline CDR1 SNHLY, CDR2 FYNNEI. The length of the CDR3 is 15 residues. The CDR3 sequence: CASTGEGLDNSPLHF. In DNA form, the CDR3 reads TGTGCCAGCACAGGGGAGGGCCTGGATAATTCACCCCTCCACTTT.

This chain connects TRBV5-4 to TRBJ1-3, with D unclear. This CDR3 spans 13 amino acids. The germline CDR1 and CDR2 sequences are SGHNT and YYREEE (reference sequence). Trimming cost V 9 bases and J 0 bases, with 10 bases left between them. DNA of the CDR3: TGTGCCATACACAGATACTCTGGAAACACCATATATTTT. It specifies CAIHRYSGNTIYF.

On this clone itself: Other DNA sequences in this sample translate to the same CDR3. The J gene is TRBJ2-1, the V gene TRBV5-1; the match to TRBD2 covers 10 bases. Per germline, CDR1 SGHRS and CDR2 YFSETQ. V lost 3 bases, J lost 2 bases, and 2 bases stayed unmatched. The CDR3 runs to 15 residues. The CDR3 DNA reads TGCGCCAGCAGCTCCAGCGGGGGGGCCTACAATGAGCAGTTCTTC. As protein: CASSSSGGAYNEQFF.

On this clone: The sample holds other DNA sequences that translate to the same CDR3. The J gene is TRBJ1-2, the V gene TRBV10-2; 8 bases match TRBD1. This CDR3 contains 12 residues. The trim removed 6 bases at V and 4 bases at J, leaving 1 base unmatched. The V gene's germline CDR1 is WSHSY and CDR2 SAAADI. CDR3 amino acids: CASSDRGYGYTF. DNA for the CDR3: TGCGCCAGCAGCGACAGGGGCTATGGCTACACCTTC.

Worth noting for this clone: Distinct nucleotide sequences in the sample also encode this CDR3. The chain employs TRBV2 and TRBJ2-1; 8 bases are a match to TRBD2. Per germline, CDR1 SNHLY and CDR2 FYNNEI. V lost 8 bases and J lost 1; bases outside the gene matches: 1. There are 13 residues in the CDR3. The CDR3: CASRGGSYNEQFF. CDR3 nucleotide sequence: TGTGCCAGCCGGGGGGGGTCCTACAATGAGCAGTTCTTC.

The CDR3 spells CASSKAARVLSGQYF. CDR3 in DNA: TGTGCCAGCAGCAAAGCCGCCCGGGTCTTGTCTGGGCAGTACTTC. V usage is TRBV21-1 and J usage is TRBJ2-7; the DNA was not compared with TRBD2, the D call given in the table. TRBV21-1 is termed a pseudogene. CDR3 length equals 15 residues.

The rearrangement joins TRBV5-1 to TRBJ2-7; a possible D gene is TRBD2 (5 bases). Trimming removed 0 bases from V and 0 bases from J, with 13 bases in between. This CDR3 has 16 amino acids. The germline gives CDR1 SGHRS, CDR2 YFSETQ. CDR3: CASSLVGGSVSYEQYF. The CDR3, as DNA: TGCGCCAGCAGCTTGGTCGGTGGGAGCGTCTCCTACGAGCAGTACTTC.

This chain connects TRBV7-2 to TRBJ1-1; 7 nucleotides line up with TRBD1. The V gene's germline CDR1 is SGHTA and CDR2 FQGNSA. The CDR3 spans 16 residues. Unmatched junction bases numbered 16, after V lost 5 bases and J lost 7 bases. The CDR3 spells CASSPIVQGLNDEAFF. CDR3 sequence (DNA): TGTGCCAGCAGCCCCATCGTACAGGGGTTGAATGATGAAGCTTTCTTT. Full variable domain (rest looked up from reference TRBV7-2 and TRBJ1-1): GAGVSQSPSNKVTEKGKDVELRCDPISGHTALYWYRQSLGQGLEFLIYFQGNSAPDKSGLPSDRFSAERTGGSVSTLTIQRTQQEDSAVYLCASSPIVQGLNDEAFFGQGTRLTVV.

The chain has TRBV11-3 and TRBJ2-3; D not certain. V lost 6 bases to trimming and J lost 1 base, with 8 bases between them. The CDR3 runs 13 residues. Per the germline V gene, CDR1 is SGHNT and CDR2 is YENEEA. The CDR3 sequence: CASSKEGTDTQYF. CDR3 nucleotides: TGTGCCAGCAGTAAAGAGGGCACAGATACGCAGTATTTT.